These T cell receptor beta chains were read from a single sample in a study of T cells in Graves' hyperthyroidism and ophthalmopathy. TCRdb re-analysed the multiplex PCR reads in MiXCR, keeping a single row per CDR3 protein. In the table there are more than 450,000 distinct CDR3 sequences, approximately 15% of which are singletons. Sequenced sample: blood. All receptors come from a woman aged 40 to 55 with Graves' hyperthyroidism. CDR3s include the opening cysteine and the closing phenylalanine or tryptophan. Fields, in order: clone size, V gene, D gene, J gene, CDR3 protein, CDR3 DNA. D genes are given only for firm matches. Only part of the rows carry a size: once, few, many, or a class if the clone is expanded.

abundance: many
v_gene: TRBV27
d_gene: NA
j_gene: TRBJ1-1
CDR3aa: CASTMGEEAFF
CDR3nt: TGTGCCAGCACTATGGGAGAGGAAGCTTTCTTT

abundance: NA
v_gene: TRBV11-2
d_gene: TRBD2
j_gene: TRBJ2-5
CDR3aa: CASSLGSNLAGETQYF
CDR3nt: TGTGCCAGCAGCTTAGGGTCCAACTTAGCGGGGGAGACCCAGTACTTC

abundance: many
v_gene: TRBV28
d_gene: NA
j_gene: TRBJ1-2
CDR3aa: CASSEGTANYGYTF
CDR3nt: TGTGCCAGCAGTGAGGGAACCGCTAACTATGGCTACACCTTC

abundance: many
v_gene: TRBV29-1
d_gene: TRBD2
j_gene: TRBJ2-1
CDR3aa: CSVAASGAINEQFF
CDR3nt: TGCAGCGTTGCCGCTAGCGGGGCTATAAATGAGCAGTTCTTC

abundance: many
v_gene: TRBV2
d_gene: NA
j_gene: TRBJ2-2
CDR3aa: CASGGQSTGELFF
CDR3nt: TGTGCCAGCGGAGGTCAGAGCACCGGGGAGCTGTTTTTT

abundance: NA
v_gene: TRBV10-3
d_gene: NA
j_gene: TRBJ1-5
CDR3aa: CAISQGGDGNQPQHF
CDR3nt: TGTGCCATCAGCCAGGGAGGAGATGGCAATCAGCCCCAGCATTTT

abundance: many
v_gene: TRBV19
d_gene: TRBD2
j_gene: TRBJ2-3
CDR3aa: CASSPGLAGGYTQYF
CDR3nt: TGTGCCAGTAGTCCAGGACTAGCGGGAGGTTATACGCAGTATTTT

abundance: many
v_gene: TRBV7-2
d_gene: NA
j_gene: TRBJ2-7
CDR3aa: CASSLDRADPYEQYF
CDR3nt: TGTGCCAGCAGCTTAGACAGAGCGGACCCCTACGAGCAGTACTTC

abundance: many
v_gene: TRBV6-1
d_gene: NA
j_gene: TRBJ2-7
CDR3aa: CASSEAGGDEQYF
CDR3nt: TGTGCCAGCAGTGAAGCTGGCGGGGACGAGCAGTACTTC

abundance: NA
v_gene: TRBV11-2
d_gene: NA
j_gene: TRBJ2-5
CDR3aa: CASSLVTSTRAPKTQYF
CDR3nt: TGTGCCAGCAGCTTAGTCACATCGACTAGGGCCCCAAAAACCCAGTACTTC

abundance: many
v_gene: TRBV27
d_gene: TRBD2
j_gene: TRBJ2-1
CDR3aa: CASSLIAGGRNEQFF
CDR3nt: TGTGCCAGCAGTTTGATAGCGGGAGGAAGAAATGAGCAGTTCTTC

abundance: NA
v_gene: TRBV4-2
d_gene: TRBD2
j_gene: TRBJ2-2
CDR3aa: CASSPYVTSGTNTGELFF
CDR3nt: TGTGCCAGCAGCCCATATGTAACTAGCGGGACGAACACCGGGGAGCTGTTTTTT

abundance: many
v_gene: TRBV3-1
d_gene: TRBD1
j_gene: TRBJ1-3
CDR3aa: CASSLRPGGASGNTIYF
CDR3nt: TGTGCCAGCAGCCTTCGACCAGGGGGCGCCTCTGGAAACACCATATATTTT

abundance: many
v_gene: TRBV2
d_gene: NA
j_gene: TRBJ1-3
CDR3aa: CASSDSRVAGNTIYF
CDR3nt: TGTGCCAGCAGTGATAGCAGGGTGGCTGGAAACACCATATATTTT

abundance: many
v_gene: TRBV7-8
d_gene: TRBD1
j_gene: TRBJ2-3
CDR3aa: CASSPQGPRLDTQYF
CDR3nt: TGTGCCAGCAGCCCACAGGGGCCCAGGTTGGATACGCAGTATTTT

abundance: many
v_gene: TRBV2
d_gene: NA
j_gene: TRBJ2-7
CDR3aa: CASTKGVYEQYF
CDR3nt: TGTGCCAGCACCAAAGGGGTCTACGAGCAGTACTTC

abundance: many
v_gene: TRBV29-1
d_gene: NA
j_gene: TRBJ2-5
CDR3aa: CSVENRERQETQYF
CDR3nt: TGCAGCGTTGAAAACAGGGAGAGGCAAGAGACCCAGTACTTC

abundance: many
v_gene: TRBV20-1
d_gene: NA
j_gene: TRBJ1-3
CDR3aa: CSARDGGGGNTIYF
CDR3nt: TGCAGTGCTAGAGATGGGGGAGGAGGAAACACCATATATTTT

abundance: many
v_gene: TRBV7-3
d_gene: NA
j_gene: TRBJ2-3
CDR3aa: CASSLTPGRGDTQYF
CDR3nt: TGTGCCAGCAGCTTAACACCGGGACGGGGAGATACGCAGTATTTT

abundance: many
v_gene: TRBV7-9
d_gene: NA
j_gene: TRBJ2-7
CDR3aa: CASSSQALEQYF
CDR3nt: TGTGCCAGCAGCTCACAGGCACTCGAGCAGTACTTC

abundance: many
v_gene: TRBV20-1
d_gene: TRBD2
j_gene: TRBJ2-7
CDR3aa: CSASAGAGNDEQYF
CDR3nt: TGCAGTGCTAGCGCTGGAGCGGGAAACGACGAGCAGTACTTC

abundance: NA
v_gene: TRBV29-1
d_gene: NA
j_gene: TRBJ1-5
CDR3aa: CSVLISNQPQHF
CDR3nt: TGCAGCGTCCTTATAAGCAATCAGCCCCAGCATTTT

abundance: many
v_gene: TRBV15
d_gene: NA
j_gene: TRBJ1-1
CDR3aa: CATSKDSIMNTEAFF
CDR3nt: TGTGCCACCAGCAAGGACAGCATTATGAACACTGAAGCTTTCTTT

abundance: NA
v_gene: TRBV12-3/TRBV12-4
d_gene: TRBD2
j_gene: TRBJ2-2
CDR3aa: CASRSLAGAPGELFF
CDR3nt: TGTGCCAGCAGATCCTTAGCGGGAGCACCCGGGGAGCTGTTTTTT

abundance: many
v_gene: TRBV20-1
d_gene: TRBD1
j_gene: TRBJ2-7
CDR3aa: CSAVSGTGDEQYF
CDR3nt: TGCAGTGCTGTTTCCGGGACAGGGGACGAGCAGTACTTC

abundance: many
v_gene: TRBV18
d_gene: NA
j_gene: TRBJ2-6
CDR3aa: CASSPGVSGANVLTF
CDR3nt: TGTGCCAGCTCACCGGGCGTTTCTGGGGCCAACGTCCTGACTTTC

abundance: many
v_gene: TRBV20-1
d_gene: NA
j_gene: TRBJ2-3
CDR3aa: CSARVGPDTQYF
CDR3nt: TGCAGTGCTAGAGTGGGTCCGGATACGCAGTATTTT

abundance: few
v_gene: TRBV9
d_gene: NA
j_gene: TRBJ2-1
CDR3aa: CASSMVASANEQFF
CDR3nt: TGTGCCAGCAGCATGGTCGCCTCGGCAAATGAGCAGTTCTTC

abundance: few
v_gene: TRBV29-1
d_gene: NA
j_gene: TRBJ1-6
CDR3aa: CSVGGPTDRWSSYNSPLHF
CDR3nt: TGCAGCGTCGGAGGGCCTACGGACAGATGGAGCTCCTATAATTCACCCCTCCACTTT

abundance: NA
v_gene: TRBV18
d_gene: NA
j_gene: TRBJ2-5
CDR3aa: CASSPRQKETQYF
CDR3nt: TGTGCCAGCTCACCAAGGCAGAAAGAGACCCAGTACTTC

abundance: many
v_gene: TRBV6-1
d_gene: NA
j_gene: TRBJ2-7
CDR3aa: CASSESGGGSYEQYF
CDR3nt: TGTGCCAGCAGTGAAAGCGGTGGCGGCTCCTACGAGCAGTACTTC

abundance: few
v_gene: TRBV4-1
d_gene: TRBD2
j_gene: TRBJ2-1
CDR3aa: CASSQSGTSGAEQFF
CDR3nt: TGCGCCAGCAGCCAATCCGGGACTAGCGGCGCAGAGCAGTTCTTC

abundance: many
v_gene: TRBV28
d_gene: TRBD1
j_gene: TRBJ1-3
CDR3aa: CASSDQGGGGPLVAIYF
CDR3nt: TGTGCCAGCAGCGACCAGGGGGGGGGGGGTCCGTTGGTTGCCATATATTTT

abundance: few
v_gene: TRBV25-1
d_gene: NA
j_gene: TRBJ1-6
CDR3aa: CASSESRDANSPLHF
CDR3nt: TGTGCCAGCAGTGAAAGTCGGGACGCTAATTCACCCCTCCACTTT

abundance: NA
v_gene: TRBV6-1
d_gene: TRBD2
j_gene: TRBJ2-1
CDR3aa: CASSSNSGRAYNEQFF
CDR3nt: TGTGCCAGCAGTTCTAATAGCGGGAGGGCCTACAATGAGCAGTTCTTC

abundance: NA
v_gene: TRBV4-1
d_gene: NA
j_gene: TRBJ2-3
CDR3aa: CASSQRGTQESIDTQYF
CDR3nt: TGCGCCAGCAGCCAAAGGGGCACCCAGGAGAGCATAGATACGCAGTATTTT

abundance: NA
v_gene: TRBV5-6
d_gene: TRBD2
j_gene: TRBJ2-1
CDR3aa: CASSLGLATNEQFF
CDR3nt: TGTGCCAGCAGCTTGGGACTAGCGACCAATGAGCAGTTCTTC

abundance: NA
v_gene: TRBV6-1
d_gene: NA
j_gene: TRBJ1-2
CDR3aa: CASSSPRAGDYGYTF
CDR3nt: TGTGCCAGCAGCTCCCCACGAGCAGGGGACTATGGCTACACCTTC

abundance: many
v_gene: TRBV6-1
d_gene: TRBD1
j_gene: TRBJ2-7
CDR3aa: CASSYNRGQGEQYF
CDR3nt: TGTGCCAGCAGTTACAACAGGGGGCAAGGGGAGCAGTACTTC

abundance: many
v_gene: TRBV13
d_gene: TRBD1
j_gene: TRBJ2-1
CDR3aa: CASSPRTGEYNEQFF
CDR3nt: TGTGCCAGCAGCCCCAGGACAGGGGAATACAATGAGCAGTTCTTC

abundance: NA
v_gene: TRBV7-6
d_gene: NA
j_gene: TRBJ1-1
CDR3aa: CASRDRGGNTEAFF
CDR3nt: TGTGCCAGCAGGGACCGTGGGGGGAACACTGAAGCTTTCTTT

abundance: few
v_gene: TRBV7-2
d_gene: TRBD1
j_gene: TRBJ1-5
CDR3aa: CASSLNRGGQPQHF
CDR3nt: TGTGCCAGCAGCTTAAACAGGGGTGGACAGCCCCAGCATTTT

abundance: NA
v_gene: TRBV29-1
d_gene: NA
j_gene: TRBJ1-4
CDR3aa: CSVELGSLATNEKLFF
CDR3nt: TGCAGCGTAGAATTGGGGTCGTTGGCAACTAATGAAAAACTGTTTTTT

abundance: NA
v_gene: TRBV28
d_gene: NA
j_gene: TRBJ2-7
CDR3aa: CANSLPLGRAFYEQYF
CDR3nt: TGTGCCAACAGTCTCCCCCTTGGCAGGGCTTTCTACGAGCAGTACTTC

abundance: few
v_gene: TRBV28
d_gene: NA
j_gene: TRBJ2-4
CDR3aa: CASSFGTTKNIQYF
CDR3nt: TGTGCCAGCAGTTTCGGGACGACCAAAAACATTCAGTACTTC

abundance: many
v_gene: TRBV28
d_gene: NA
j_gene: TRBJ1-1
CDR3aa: CASRPGYVTEAFF
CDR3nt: TGTGCCAGCAGGCCAGGGTACGTCACTGAAGCTTTCTTT

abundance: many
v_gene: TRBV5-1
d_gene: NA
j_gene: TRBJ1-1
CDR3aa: CASGIQGADPEAFF
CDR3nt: TGCGCCAGCGGCATCCAAGGGGCCGACCCTGAAGCTTTCTTT

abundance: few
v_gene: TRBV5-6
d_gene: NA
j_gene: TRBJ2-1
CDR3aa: CASSLGYSGAISSYNEQFF
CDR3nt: TGTGCCAGCAGCTTGGGGTATTCTGGAGCGATTAGCTCCTACAATGAGCAGTTCTTC